Listed here are 9 T cell receptor beta chains from one sample, sequenced in a study of blood T cells in healthy people across ages (dated by TCRdb to the mid-2010s). To prepare the library, 5' RACE was applied. Sequencing was carried out with an Illumina HiSeq 2500. The second PCR ran for about 6 to 12 cycles and used a J-beta primer mix along with a sample-barcoded 5' primer. The public reads were quality trimmed at Q25 with fastp and then assembled into clones with MiXCR by TCRdb, keeping productive beta chains. Rows with a matching CDR3 protein are joined into one entry that keeps the most common DNA and genes. This sample gives about 1.6 million distinct CDR3 sequences in total; about 31% of them show up just once. Of the sample, roughly 10% is held by the ten largest clones. The sequenced sample consisted of blood. The origin of the receptors is a woman aged 30 to 39 in good health.

As for this clonotype: A read error may be the cause here, since a much bigger clone is one base away. The rearrangement uses TRBV7-9 and TRBJ2-7; maybe TRBD1 (6 bases). The CDR3 extends over 15 amino acids. Per the germline V gene, CDR1 is SEHNR and CDR2 is FQNEAQ (reference sequence). CDR3 nucleotide sequence: TGTACCAGCAGCTTACCGGGGAACAGGGCATACGAGCAGTACTTC. Its translation is CTSSLPGNRAYEQYF.

J is TRBJ2-1 and V is TRBV2, with 16 bases fitting TRBD2. Trimming removed 7 bases from V and 8 bases from J; junction bases left unmatched: 2. From germline, CDR1 is SNHLY and CDR2 FYNNEI. This CDR3 is built from 14 residues. CDR3 sequence (DNA): TGTGCCAGCACCGGGACTAGCGGGGGGGATGAGCAGTTCTTC. Translated: CASTGTSGGDEQFF.

This chain uses TRBV6-6 with TRBJ2-5; 8 bases match TRBD2. V dropped 6 bases and J dropped 9; count of bases not matched to a gene: 18. Germline values: CDR1 MNHNY, CDR2 SVGAGI (reference sequence). The CDR3 loop spans 16 amino acids. The CDR3 here is CASRDPSGPQREAQYF. The CDR3 nucleotides are TGTGCCAGCAGGGACCCTAGCGGGCCCCAAAGGGAGGCCCAGTACTTC.

The rearrangement uses TRBV15 and TRBJ2-2; D unresolved. Germline loops: CDR1 LNHNV, CDR2 YYDKDF (reference sequence). This CDR3 contains 13 residues. Deletions cut 7 bases from V and 5 bases from J, with 11 bases between. The CDR3 bases are TGTGCCACCAACAATATAAGGACCGGGGAGCTGTTTTTT. This codes for CATNNIRTGELFF.

This clonotype was observed a single time. A much larger clone lies one base from this, so it may be a read error. The chain recombines TRBV20-1 with TRBJ2-7; TRBD2 aligns across 7 bases. This CDR3 has 14 residues. The trim removed 2 bases at V and 5 bases at J, leaving 9 bases unmatched. Germline CDR1 and CDR2: DFQATT and SNEGSKA (reference sequence). CDR3 sequence (DNA): TGCAGTGCTAGATCTACTAGCGCAAGGGACGAGCAGTACTTC. Translated: CSARSTSARDEQYF.

This chain uses TRBV19 with TRBJ2-7; D possibly corresponds to TRBD1 (6 bases). Germline values: CDR1 LNHDA, CDR2 SQIVND (reference sequence). The CDR3 sequence is 11 residues long. Deletions cut 10 bases from V and 2 bases from J, with 9 bases between. This chain's CDR3 is CAIRDTYEQYF. DNA for the CDR3: TGTGCCATTAGGGACACCTACGAGCAGTACTTC.

As to this clonotype: At one end, the junction sequence differs from germline, possibly due to a read error. The rearrangement uses TRBV3-1 and TRBJ2-3; 13 positions agree with TRBD2. The CDR3 consists of 15 residues. Germline V CDR1 and CDR2: LGHDT, YNNKEL (reference sequence). In DNA form, the CDR3 reads TGTGCCAGCAGCCGGACTAGCGGGGGTCCAGATGCGCAGTATTTT. It specifies CASSRTSGGPDAQYF.

This chain connects TRBV29-1 to TRBJ1-2; D perhaps matches TRBD1 (6 bases). Trimming took 0 bases from V and 6 from J, leaving 17 bases between them. Germline lookup yields CDR1 SQVTM and CDR2 ANQGSEA. The CDR3 has 15 residues. CDR3 sequence: CSVEDRIYQGNGYTF. CDR3 nucleotide sequence: TGCAGCGTTGAAGATCGTATATATCAGGGGAATGGCTACACCTTC.

This chain joins TRBV10-2 and TRBJ2-1, with 10 bases lining up with TRBD2. The V gene's germline CDR1 is WSHSY and CDR2 SAAADI. CDR3 length: 18 residues. With 3 bases clipped from V and 4 bases from J, the junction kept 12 bases outside the gene matches. This CDR3 is CASSDGSSGRAPYNEQFF. CDR3 coding DNA: TGCGCCAGCAGTGATGGTTCGAGCGGGAGGGCCCCATACAATGAGCAGTTCTTC.